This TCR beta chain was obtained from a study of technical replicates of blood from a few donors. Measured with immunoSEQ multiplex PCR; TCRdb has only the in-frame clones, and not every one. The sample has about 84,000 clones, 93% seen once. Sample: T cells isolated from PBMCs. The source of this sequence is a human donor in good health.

CDR3 bases: TGTGCCAGCAGCAGTCCGGGACTAGCGGACGAGCAGTACTTC. Amino acid sequence: CASSSPGLADEQYF. The rearrangement links TRBV28 to TRBJ2-7; TRBD2 matches 11 bases. The germline gives CDR1 MDHEN, CDR2 SYDVKM. V was pared by 6 bases and J by 5 bases, with 6 bases of the junction left unmatched. CDR3 size: 14 residues.